These 23 T cell receptor beta chains share one sample of origin, sequenced in a study of blood T cell repertoires in COVID-19. The data were produced by immunoSEQ multiplex PCR, yet TCRdb's version contains in-frame clones alone and is incomplete. The sample has fewer than 350,000 clones, around 90% seen once. The sample was PBMCs or T cells enriched from blood (not recorded which). These receptor sequences come from a man aged 55 to 70 who had recovered from COVID-19.

This chain uses TRBV6-5 with TRBJ1-6, with 11 bases fitting TRBD1. In germline, CDR1 is MNHEY, CDR2 SVGAGI. The CDR3 is 14 residues long. V lost 6 bases, J lost 19 bases, and 14 bases stayed unmatched. The CDR3 nucleotides read TGTGCCAGCAGCTACGGATCACCGGGACAGGGGGATCACTTT. As protein: CASSYGSPGQGDHF.

The rearrangement joins TRBV30 to TRBJ1-1; TRBD1 agrees at 10 bases. J lost 0 bases, V lost 2 bases, and 15 bases had no gene match. The CDR3 runs 19 residues. Germline-derived CDR1 and CDR2 are GTSNPN and SVGIG (reference sequence). This CDR3 reads CAWSLLDRGQPRVNTEAFF. Here the CDR3 DNA reads TGTGCCTGGAGTCTACTCGACAGGGGGCAACCTCGGGTGAACACTGAAGCTTTCTTT.

The chain couples TRBV30 to TRBJ2-1; a weak D match, TRBD2 (6 bases). Trimming removed 2 bases from V and 0 bases from J, with 14 bases in between. The length of the CDR3 is 16 residues. The germline gives CDR1 GTSNPN, CDR2 SVGIG (reference sequence). CDR3 coding DNA: TGTGCCTGGAGTATGGCGGGACTCAGCTCCTACAATGAGCAGTTCTTC. This encodes CAWSMAGLSSYNEQFF.

This chain uses TRBV5-4 with TRBJ1-2, with 9 bases lining up with TRBD1. In germline, CDR1 is SGHNT, CDR2 YYREEE (reference sequence). After removal of 4 bases from V and 4 bases from J, the junction contained 8 bases not matched to a gene. The CDR3 has 15 residues. CDR3 loop: CASSLTGGSGYGYTF. CDR3 nucleotide sequence: TGTGCCAGCAGCCTAACAGGGGGCTCGGGCTATGGCTACACCTTC.

V gene TRBV11-2 combines with J gene TRBJ1-1, with 7 bases fitting TRBD1. Germline loops: CDR1 SGHAT, CDR2 FQNNGV. V shed 3 bases and J 4 bases; nucleotides not matched to a gene: 8. The CDR3 totals 15 residues. In nucleotides, the CDR3 is TGTGCCAGCAGCTTGTGGACAGGCGGAGGCACTGAAGCTTTCTTT. This sequence encodes CASSLWTGGGTEAFF.

The V call is TRBV18, the J call TRBJ2-7; TRBD1 matches 10 bases. The trim removed 6 bases at V and 2 bases at J, leaving 4 bases unmatched. Germline assignment: CDR1 KGHSH and CDR2 LQKENI. The CDR3 runs 14 residues. In DNA form, the CDR3 reads TGTGCCAGCTCGCGACAGGGGGCAACCTACGAGCAGTACTTC. Protein sequence: CASSRQGATYEQYF.

The chain combines TRBV18 with TRBJ2-7, with D perhaps matching TRBD2 (6 bases). Germline CDR1 is KGHSH and CDR2 is LQKENI. V shed 4 bases and J shed 6 bases, with 10 bases lying between them. CDR3 length: 12 amino acids. CDR3 loop: CASSRLVAEQYF. CDR3 bases: TGTGCCAGCTCACGACTAGTTGCCGAGCAGTACTTC.

The gene calls are TRBV7-6 and TRBJ1-1, with D perhaps matching TRBD1 (6 bases). The CDR3 loop spans 16 amino acids. V dropped 4 bases and J dropped 8 bases, with 23 bases sitting between them. Germline V lookup: CDR1 SGHVS, CDR2 FNYEAQ. CDR3 in amino acids: CASSSGRLGGAQEAFF. CDR3 sequence (DNA): TGTGCCAGCAGCTCGGGGCGACTGGGGGGGGCACAGGAAGCTTTCTTT.

The rearrangement joins TRBV16 to TRBJ2-7; TRBD2 aligns across 9 bases. The CDR3 sequence is 15 residues long. Germline trimming cut 0 bases from V and 1 base from J; bases unmatched to any gene: 1. The V gene's germline CDR1 is KGHSY and CDR2 FQNENV. The CDR3 spells CASSQSSGSSYEQYF. In nucleotides, the CDR3 is TGTGCCAGCAGCCAATCTAGCGGGAGTTCCTACGAGCAGTACTTC.

The V gene is TRBV5-4, the J gene TRBJ2-2; the match to TRBD2 covers 9 bases. This CDR3 region has 17 residues. Germline V gene lookup returns CDR1 SGHNT and CDR2 YYREEE (reference sequence). With 0 bases clipped from V and 2 bases from J, the junction kept 5 bases outside the gene matches. The DNA for the CDR3 is TGTGCCAGCAGCTTGGGAGTAGCGGGGGCCAACACCGGGGAGCTGTTTTTT. Protein product: CASSLGVAGANTGELFF.

The V and J genes are TRBV7-2 and TRBJ2-1, with D uncertain. Per germline, CDR1 SGHTA and CDR2 FQGNSA. This CDR3 is 15 amino acids long. The V gene lost 5 bases and the J gene lost 7 bases, with 18 bases spanning the gap. CDR3 coding DNA: TGTGCCAGCAGCCCCCCCGGGTCAAGGCAGAATGAGCAGTTCTTC. It yields the protein CASSPPGSRQNEQFF.

The chain uses TRBV30 and TRBJ1-2; 8 positions agree with TRBD1. Germline V lookup: CDR1 GTSNPN, CDR2 SVGIG (reference sequence). This CDR3 spans 13 amino acids. The ends lost 4 bases at V and 4 bases at J; junction bases unmatched: 5. The CDR3 nucleotides read TGTGCCTGGAACGCAGGGGGCTTCTATGGCTACACCTTC. This codes for CAWNAGGFYGYTF. Full variable domain (missing parts from reference TRBV30 and TRBJ1-2): SQTIHQWPATLVQPVGSPLSLECTVEGTSNPNLYWYRQAAGRGLQLLFYSVGIGQISSEVPQNLSASRPQDRQFILSSKKLLLSDSGFYLCAWNAGGFYGYTFGSGTRLTVV.

About this clone itself: Other nucleotide sequences from this sample produce the same CDR3. This chain connects TRBV28 to TRBJ1-5, with TRBD1 as a possible D gene (5 bases). The CDR3 runs to 15 residues. Trimming cost V 6 bases and J 0 bases, with 12 bases left between them. Germline CDR1 MDHEN, CDR2 SYDVKM. The CDR3 DNA reads TGTGCCAGCAGCCTTGGGGGGTCTAGCAATCAGCCCCAGCATTTT. Protein product: CASSLGGSSNQPQHF.

CDR3 loop: CASTPPGTSYEQYF. CDR3 bases: TGCGCCAGCACCCCACCAGGGACTAGCTACGAGCAGTACTTC. The chain combines TRBV10-2 with TRBJ2-7, with 8 bases aligning to TRBD2. J was trimmed by 3 bases and V by 7 bases; bases with no gene match: 8. The CDR3 runs 14 residues. In germline, CDR1 is WSHSY, CDR2 SAAADI.

The genes are TRBV4-1 and TRBJ2-1, with 8 bases aligning to TRBD2. CDR1 is MGHRA and CDR2 is YSYEKL in the germline V gene. This CDR3 contains 14 residues. J was trimmed by 15 bases and V by 5 bases; bases with no gene match: 15. CDR3 nucleotide sequence: TGCGCCAGCAGCGAAGCGAATAGGGTAGCGGGGCCGTTCTTC. It encodes CASSEANRVAGPFF.

The rearrangement links TRBV27 to TRBJ1-5; 9 bases match TRBD1. This CDR3 has 16 residues. From germline, CDR1 is MNHEY and CDR2 SMNVEV (reference sequence). Trimming cost V 6 bases and J 7 bases; bases outside gene matches: 13. The CDR3 coding sequence is TGTGCCAGCAGATCACGCCGGGACAGGGAGGACCAGCCCCAGCATTTT. It translates to CASRSRRDREDQPQHF.

In DNA form, the CDR3 reads TGTGCCAGCAGTGGAACAGGTTCACTCGAAGCTTTCTTT. This gives the protein CASSGTGSLEAFF. The chain joins TRBV2 to TRBJ1-1; possible D gene TRBD1, 5 bases. This CDR3 spans 13 amino acids. Per germline, CDR1 SNHLY and CDR2 FYNNEI. V lost 4 bases and J 8 bases, leaving 14 bases between the germline ends.

The CDR3 DNA reads TGTGCCAGCAGTTACTCTGACAGTTCTCCGAGGGAGACCCAGTACTTC. Amino acid sequence: CASSYSDSSPRETQYF. The V gene is TRBV6-2 or TRBV6-3, the J gene TRBJ2-5, with TRBD1 as a possible D gene (5 bases). The CDR3 has 16 residues. The ends were cut back, 0 bases at V and 5 bases at J, with 16 bases in the middle. Per the germline V gene, CDR1 is MNHEY and CDR2 is SVGEGT.

This rearrangement joins TRBV19 to TRBJ1-4; D not certain. The V gene's germline CDR1 is LNHDA and CDR2 SQIVND (reference sequence). The CDR3 loop spans 13 amino acids. Trimming took 5 bases from V and 0 from J, leaving 4 bases between them. In nucleotides, the CDR3 is TGTGCCAGTAGTCTTTCAACTAATGAAAAACTGTTTTTT. Protein product: CASSLSTNEKLFF.

The chain recombines TRBV6-4 with TRBJ1-6; TRBD1 matches at 9 bases. After removal of 5 bases from V and 8 bases from J, the junction contained 7 bases not matched to a gene. This CDR3 has 15 amino acids. Germline loops: CDR1 MRHNA, CDR2 SNTAGT. The CDR3 DNA reads TGTGCCAGCAGTCGGACAGGGGAAGGGGATTCACCCCTCCACTTT. Translating it yields CASSRTGEGDSPLHF.

This chain uses TRBV28 with TRBJ2-7, with 8 bases identical to TRBD1. Germline V gives CDR1 MDHEN, CDR2 SYDVKM. CDR3 length: 12 residues. The trim removed 7 bases at V and 9 bases at J, leaving 8 bases unmatched. The CDR3 here is CASKQGELRQYF. Written as DNA, the CDR3 is TGTGCCAGCAAACAGGGGGAGTTGCGGCAGTACTTC.

This sequence joins TRBV6-4 and TRBJ1-2, with TRBD1 matching over 8 bases. The germline V gene encodes CDR1 MRHNA and CDR2 SNTAGT. This CDR3 spans 12 amino acids. Trimming took 3 bases from V and 10 from J; bases not matched to a gene: 4. CDR3 nucleotides: TGTGCCAGCAGTGAGACAGGGGACTACTACACCTTC. Translated, it gives CASSETGDYYTF.

This sequence joins TRBV29-1 and TRBJ2-3, with D perhaps TRBD1 (6 bases). Trimming left V 3 bases short and J 1 base short, with 8 bases between. The CDR3 has 13 amino acids. Germline CDR1 and CDR2: SQVTM and ANQGSEA. The CDR3 nucleotides read TGCAGCGTTGAGGGGGCTGGCACAGATACGCAGTATTTT. It codes for CSVEGAGTDTQYF.